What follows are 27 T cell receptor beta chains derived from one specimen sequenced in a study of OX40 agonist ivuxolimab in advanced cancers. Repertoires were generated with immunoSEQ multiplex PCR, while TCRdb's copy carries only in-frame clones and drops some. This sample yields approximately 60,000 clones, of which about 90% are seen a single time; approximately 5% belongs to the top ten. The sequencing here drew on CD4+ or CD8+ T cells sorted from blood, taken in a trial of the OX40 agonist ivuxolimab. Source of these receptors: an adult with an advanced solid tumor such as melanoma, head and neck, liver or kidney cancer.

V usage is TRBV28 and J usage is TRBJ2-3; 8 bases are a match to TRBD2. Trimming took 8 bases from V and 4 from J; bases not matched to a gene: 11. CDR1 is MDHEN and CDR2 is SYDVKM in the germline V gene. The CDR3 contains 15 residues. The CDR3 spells CASGLGTSGSDTQYF. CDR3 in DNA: TGTGCCAGCGGACTGGGAACTAGCGGATCAGATACGCAGTATTTT.

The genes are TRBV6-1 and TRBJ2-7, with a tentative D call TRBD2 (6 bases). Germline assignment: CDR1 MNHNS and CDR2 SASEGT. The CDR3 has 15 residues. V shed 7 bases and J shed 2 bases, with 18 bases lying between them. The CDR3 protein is CASMREEVGPYEQYF. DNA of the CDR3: TGTGCCAGCATGAGGGAGGAGGTCGGACCCTACGAGCAGTACTTC.

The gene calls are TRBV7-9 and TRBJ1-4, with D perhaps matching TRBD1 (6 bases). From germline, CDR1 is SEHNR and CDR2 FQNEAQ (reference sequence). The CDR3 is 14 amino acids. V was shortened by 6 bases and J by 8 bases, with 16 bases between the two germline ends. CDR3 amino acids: CASRPTGMKEKLFF. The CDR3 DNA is TGTGCCAGCAGACCGACAGGAATGAAGGAAAAACTGTTTTTT.

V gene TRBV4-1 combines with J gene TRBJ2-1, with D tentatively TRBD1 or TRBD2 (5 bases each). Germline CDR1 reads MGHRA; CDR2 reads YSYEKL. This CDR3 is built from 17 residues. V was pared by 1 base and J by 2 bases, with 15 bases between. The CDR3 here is CASSQAGSWGPYNEQFF. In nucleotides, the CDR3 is TGCGCCAGCAGCCAAGCCGGGTCCTGGGGACCCTACAATGAGCAGTTCTTC.

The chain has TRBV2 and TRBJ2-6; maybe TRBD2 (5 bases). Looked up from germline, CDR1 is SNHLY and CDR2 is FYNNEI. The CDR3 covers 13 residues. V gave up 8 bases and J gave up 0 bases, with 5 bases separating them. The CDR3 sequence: CASRDSGANVLTF. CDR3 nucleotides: TGTGCCAGCCGGGACTCTGGGGCCAACGTCCTGACTTTC.

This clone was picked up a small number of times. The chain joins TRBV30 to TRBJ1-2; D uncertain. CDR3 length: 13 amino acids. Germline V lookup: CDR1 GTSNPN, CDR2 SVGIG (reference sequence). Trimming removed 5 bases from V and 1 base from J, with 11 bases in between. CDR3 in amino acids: CAWARLLNYGYTF. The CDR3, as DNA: TGTGCCTGGGCTCGACTGCTTAACTATGGCTACACCTTC.

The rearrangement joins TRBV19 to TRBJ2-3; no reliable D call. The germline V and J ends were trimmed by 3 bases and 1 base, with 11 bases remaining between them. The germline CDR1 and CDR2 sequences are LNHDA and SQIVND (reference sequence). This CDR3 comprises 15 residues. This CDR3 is CASSISLVGTDTQYF. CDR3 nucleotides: TGTGCCAGTAGTATCTCGCTAGTTGGCACAGATACGCAGTATTTT. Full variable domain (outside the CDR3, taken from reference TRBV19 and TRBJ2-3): DGGITQSPKYLFRKEGQNVTLSCEQNLNHDAMYWYRQDPGQGLRLIYYSQIVNDFQKGDIAEGYSVSREKKESFPLTVTSAQKNPTAFYLCASSISLVGTDTQYFGPGTRLTVL.

CDR3 nucleotide sequence: TGTGCCATCAGTGTCGGGGCGGGCACCGGGGAGCTGTTTTTT. This gives the protein CAISVGAGTGELFF. The rearrangement links TRBV10-3 to TRBJ2-2; D may be TRBD1 or TRBD2 (5 bases each). The CDR3 totals 14 residues. The V and J ends lost 4 bases and 4 bases respectively, with 10 bases between them. Germline V gene lookup returns CDR1 ENHRY and CDR2 SYGVKD.

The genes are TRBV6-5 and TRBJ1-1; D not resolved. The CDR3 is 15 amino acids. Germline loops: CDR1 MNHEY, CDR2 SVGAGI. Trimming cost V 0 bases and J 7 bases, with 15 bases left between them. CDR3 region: CASSYSQNSAYEAFF. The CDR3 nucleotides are TGTGCCAGCAGTTACTCACAAAACAGCGCGTATGAAGCTTTCTTT.

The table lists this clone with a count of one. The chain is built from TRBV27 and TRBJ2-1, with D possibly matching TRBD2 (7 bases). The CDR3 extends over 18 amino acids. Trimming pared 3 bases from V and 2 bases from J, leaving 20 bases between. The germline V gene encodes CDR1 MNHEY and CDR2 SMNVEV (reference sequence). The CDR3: CASSLDGRSGTPYNEQFF. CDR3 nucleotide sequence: TGTGCCAGCAGTTTGGATGGGAGGAGCGGGACACCCTACAATGAGCAGTTCTTC.

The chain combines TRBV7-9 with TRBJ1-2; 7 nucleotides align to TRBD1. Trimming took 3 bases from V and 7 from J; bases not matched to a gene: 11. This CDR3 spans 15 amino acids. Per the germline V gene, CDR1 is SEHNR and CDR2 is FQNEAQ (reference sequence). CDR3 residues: CASSFSITGESGYTF. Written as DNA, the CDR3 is TGTGCCAGCAGCTTTTCAATTACAGGGGAAAGTGGCTACACCTTC.

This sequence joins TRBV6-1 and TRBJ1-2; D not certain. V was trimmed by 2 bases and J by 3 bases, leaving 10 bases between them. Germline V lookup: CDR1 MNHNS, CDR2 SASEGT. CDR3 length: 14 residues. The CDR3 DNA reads TGTGCCAGCAGTGAAATTGTTGACTACTATGGCTACACCTTC. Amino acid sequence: CASSEIVDYYGYTF.

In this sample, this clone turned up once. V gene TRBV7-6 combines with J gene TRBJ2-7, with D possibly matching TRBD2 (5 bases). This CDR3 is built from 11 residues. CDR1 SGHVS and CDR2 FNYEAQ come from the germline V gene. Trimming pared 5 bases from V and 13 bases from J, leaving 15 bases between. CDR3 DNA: TGTGCCAGCAGCGACGGACGGACTCCCTACTTC. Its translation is CASSDGRTPYF.

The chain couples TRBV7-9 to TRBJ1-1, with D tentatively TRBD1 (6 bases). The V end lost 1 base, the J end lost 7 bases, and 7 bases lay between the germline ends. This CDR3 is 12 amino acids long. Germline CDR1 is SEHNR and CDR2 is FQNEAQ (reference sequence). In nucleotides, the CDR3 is TGTGCCAGCAGCTTAGTAGGGGGTGAAGCTTTCTTT. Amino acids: CASSLVGGEAFF. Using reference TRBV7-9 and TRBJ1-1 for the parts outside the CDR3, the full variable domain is DTGVSQNPRHKITKRGQNVTFRCDPISEHNRLYWYRQTLGQGPEFLTYFQNEAQLEKSRLLSDRFSAERPKGSFSTLEIQRTEQGDSAMYLCASSLVGGEAFFGQGTRLTVV.

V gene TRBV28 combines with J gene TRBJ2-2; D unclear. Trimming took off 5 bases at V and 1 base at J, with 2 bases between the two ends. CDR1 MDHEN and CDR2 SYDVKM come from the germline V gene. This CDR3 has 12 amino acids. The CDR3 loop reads CASSRNTGELFF. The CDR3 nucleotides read TGTGCCAGCAGTAGGAACACCGGGGAGCTGTTTTTT.

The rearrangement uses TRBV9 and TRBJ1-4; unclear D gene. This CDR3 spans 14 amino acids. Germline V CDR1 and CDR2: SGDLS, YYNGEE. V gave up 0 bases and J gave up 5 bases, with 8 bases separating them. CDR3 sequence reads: CASSVGPRNEKLFF. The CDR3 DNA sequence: TGTGCCAGCAGCGTAGGACCGAGGAATGAAAAACTGTTTTTT.

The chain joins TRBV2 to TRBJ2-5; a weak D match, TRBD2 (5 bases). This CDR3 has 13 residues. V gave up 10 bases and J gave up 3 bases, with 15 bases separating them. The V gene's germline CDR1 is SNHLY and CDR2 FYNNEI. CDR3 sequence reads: CATTRASKETQYF. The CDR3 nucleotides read TGTGCCACTACACGGGCTAGCAAAGAGACCCAGTACTTC.

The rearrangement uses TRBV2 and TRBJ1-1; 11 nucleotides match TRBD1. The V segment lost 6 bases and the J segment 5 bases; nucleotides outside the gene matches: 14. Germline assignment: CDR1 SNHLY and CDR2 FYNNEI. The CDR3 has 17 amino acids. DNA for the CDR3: TGTGCCAGCAGCCCATACCGGGACAGGGGGGGGGATACTGAAGCTTTCTTT. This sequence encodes CASSPYRDRGGDTEAFF.

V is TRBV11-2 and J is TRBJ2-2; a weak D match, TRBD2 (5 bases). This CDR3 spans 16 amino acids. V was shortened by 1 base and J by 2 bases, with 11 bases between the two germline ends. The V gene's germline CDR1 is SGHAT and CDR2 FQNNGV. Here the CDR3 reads CASSLAGGVNTGELFF. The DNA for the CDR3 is TGTGCCAGCAGCTTAGCAGGAGGAGTTAACACCGGGGAGCTGTTTTTT.

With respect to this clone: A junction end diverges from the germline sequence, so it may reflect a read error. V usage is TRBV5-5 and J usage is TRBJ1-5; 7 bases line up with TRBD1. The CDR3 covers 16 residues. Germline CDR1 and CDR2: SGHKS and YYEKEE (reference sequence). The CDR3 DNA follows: TGTGCCAGCAGTTTGGAGACCGGGACAGTCAATCAGCCCCAGCATTTT. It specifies CASSLETGTVNQPQHF. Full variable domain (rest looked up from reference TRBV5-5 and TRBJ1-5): DAGVTQSPTHLIKTRGQQVTLRCSPISGHKSVSWYQQVLGQGPQFIFQYYEKEERGRGNFPDRFSARQFPNYSSELNVNALLLGDSALYLCASSLETGTVNQPQHFGDGTRLSIL.

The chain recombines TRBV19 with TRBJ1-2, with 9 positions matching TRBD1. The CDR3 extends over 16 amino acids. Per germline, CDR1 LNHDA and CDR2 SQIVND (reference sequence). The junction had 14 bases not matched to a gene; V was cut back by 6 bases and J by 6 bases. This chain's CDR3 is CASSPGTGQGTNGYTF. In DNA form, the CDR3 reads TGTGCCAGTAGCCCGGGGACGGGACAGGGTACAAATGGCTACACCTTC.

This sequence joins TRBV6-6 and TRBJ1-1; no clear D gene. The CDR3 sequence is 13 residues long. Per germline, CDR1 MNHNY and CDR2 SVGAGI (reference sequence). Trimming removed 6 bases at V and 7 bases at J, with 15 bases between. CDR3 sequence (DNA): TGTGCCAGCAGCCGATCGGGCGGGAGTGAAGCTTTCTTT. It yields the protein CASSRSGGSEAFF.

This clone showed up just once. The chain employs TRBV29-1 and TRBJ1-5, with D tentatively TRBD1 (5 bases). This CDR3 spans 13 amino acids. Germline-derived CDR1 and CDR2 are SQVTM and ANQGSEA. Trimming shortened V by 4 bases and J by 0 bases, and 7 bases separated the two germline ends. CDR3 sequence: CSVATDSNQPQHF. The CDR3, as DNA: TGCAGCGTTGCGACAGATAGCAATCAGCCCCAGCATTTT.

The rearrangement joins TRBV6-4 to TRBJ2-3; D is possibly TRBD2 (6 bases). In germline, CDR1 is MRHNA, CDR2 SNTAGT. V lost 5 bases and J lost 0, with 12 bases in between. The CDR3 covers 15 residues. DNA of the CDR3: TGTGCCAGCAGTCAGGACTATTCTAGCACAGATACGCAGTATTTT. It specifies CASSQDYSSTDTQYF.

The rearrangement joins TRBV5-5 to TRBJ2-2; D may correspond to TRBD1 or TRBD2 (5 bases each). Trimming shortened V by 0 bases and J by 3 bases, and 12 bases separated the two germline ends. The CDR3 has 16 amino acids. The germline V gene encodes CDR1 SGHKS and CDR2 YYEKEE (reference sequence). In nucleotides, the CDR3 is TGTGCCAGCAGCTTGGTGTTGGGGGTAGACACCGGGGAGCTGTTTTTT. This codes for CASSLVLGVDTGELFF.

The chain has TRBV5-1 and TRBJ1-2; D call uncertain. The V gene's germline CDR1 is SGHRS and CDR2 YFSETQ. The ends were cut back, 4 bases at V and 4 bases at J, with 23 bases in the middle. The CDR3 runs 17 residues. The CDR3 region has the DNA TGCGCCAGCAGCCCCCAGATAAGGACCGGCAAATCCTATGGCTACACCTTC. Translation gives CASSPQIRTGKSYGYTF.

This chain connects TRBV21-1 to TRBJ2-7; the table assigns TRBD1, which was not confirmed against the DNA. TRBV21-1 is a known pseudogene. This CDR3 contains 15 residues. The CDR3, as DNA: TGTGCCAGCAGCTCCCGGGACAGGGACGCCTACGAGCAGTACTTC. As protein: CASSSRDRDAYEQYF.